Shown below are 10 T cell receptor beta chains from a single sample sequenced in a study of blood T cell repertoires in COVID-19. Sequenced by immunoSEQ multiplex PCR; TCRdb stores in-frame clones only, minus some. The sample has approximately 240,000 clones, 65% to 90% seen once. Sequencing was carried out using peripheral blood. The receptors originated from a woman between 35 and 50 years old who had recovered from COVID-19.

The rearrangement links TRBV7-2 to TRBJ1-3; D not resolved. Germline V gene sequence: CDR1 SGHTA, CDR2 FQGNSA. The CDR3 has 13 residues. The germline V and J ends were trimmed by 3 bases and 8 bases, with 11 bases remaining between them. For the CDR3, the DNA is TGTGCCAGCAGCTTTCAGAGGGCAGACACCATATATTTT. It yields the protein CASSFQRADTIYF.

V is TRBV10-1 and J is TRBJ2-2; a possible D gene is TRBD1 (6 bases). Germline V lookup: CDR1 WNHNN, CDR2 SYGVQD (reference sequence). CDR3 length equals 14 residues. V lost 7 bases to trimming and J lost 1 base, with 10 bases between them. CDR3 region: CASKPGQNTGELFF. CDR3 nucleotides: TGCGCCAGCAAACCGGGACAGAACACCGGGGAGCTGTTTTTT.

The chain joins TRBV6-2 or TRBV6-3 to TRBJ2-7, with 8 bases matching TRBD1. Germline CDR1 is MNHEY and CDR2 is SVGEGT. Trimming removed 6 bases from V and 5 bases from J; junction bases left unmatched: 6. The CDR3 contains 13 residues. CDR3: CASSSQGADEQYF. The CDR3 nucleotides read TGTGCCAGCAGCAGCCAGGGGGCGGACGAGCAGTACTTC.

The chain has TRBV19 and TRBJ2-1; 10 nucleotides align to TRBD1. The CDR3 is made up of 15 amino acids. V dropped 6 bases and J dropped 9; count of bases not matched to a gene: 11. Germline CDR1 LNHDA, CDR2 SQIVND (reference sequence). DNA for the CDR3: TGTGCCAGTAGCACCCGGGACAGGGGTCTAATTGAGCAGTTCTTC. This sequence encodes CASSTRDRGLIEQFF.

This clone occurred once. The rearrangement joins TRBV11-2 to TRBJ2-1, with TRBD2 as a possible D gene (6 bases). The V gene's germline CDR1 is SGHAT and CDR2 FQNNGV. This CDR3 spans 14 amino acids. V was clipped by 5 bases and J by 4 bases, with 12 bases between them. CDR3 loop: CASSVVGGYNEQFF. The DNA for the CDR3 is TGTGCCAGCAGCGTAGTCGGGGGATACAATGAGCAGTTCTTC. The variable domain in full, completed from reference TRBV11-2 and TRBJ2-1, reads EAGVAQSPRYKIIEKRQSVAFWCNPISGHATLYWYQQILGQGPKLLIQFQNNGVVDDSQLPKDRFSAERLKGVDSTLKIQPAKLEDSAVYLCASSVVGGYNEQFFGPGTRLTVL.

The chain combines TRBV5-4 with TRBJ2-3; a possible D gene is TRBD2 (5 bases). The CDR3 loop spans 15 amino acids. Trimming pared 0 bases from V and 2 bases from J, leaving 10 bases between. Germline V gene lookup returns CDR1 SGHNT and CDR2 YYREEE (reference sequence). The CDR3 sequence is CASSLDSGLTDTQYF. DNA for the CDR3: TGTGCCAGCAGCTTGGACAGCGGACTCACAGATACGCAGTATTTT.

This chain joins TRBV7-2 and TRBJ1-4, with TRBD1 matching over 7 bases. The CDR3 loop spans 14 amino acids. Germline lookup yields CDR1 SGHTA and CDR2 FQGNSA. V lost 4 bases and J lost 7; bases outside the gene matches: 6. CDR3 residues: CASSYTGAAEKLFF. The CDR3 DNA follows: TGTGCCAGCAGCTATACAGGGGCAGCTGAAAAACTGTTTTTT.

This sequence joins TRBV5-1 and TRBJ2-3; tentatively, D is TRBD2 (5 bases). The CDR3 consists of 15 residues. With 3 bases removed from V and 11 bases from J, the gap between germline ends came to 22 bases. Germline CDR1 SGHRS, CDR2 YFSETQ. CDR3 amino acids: CASSSGGPRGLVQYF. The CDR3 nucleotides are TGCGCCAGCAGCTCGGGCGGACCCCGGGGTCTTGTGCAGTATTTT. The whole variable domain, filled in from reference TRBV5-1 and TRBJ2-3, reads KAGVTQTPRYLIKTRGQQVTLSCSPISGHRSVSWYQQTPGQGLQFLFEYFSETQRNKGNFPGRFSGRQFSNSRSEMNVSTLELGDSALYLCASSSGGPRGLVQYFGPGTRLTVL.

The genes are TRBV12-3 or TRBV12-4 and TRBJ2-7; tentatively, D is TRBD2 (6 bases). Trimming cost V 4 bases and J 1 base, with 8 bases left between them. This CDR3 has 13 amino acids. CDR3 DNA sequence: TGTGCCAGCAGTTGGGGGGAGTCCTACGAGCAGTACTTC. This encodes CASSWGESYEQYF.

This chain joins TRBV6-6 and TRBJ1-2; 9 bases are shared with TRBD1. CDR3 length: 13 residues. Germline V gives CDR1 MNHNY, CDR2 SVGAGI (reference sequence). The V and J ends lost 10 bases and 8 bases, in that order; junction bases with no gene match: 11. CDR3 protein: CATRPGTGLGYTF. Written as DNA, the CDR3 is TGTGCCACTCGCCCCGGGACAGGGTTAGGCTACACCTTC.